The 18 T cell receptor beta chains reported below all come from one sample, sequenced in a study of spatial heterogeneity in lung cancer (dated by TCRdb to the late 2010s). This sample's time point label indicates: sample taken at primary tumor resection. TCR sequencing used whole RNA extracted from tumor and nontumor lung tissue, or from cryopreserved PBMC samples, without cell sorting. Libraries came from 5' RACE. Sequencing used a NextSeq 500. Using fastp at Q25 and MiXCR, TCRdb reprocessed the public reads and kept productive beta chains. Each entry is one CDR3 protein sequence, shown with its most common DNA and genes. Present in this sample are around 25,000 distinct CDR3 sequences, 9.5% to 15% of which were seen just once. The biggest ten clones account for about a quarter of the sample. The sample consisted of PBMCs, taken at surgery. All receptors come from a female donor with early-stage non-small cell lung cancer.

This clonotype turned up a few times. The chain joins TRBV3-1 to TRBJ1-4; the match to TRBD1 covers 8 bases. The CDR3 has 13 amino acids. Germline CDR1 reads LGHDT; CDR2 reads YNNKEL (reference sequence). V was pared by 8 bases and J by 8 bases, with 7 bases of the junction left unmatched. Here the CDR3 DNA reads TGTGCCAGCCAGGACAGGGAGGCAGAAAAACTGTTTTTT. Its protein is CASQDREAEKLFF.

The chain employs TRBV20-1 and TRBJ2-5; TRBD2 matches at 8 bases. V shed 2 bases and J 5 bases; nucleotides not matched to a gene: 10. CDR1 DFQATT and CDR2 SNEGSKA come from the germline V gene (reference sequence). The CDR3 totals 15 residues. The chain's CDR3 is CSARSISGTSETQYF. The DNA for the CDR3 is TGCAGTGCTAGATCCATATCCGGGACTAGTGAGACCCAGTACTTC.

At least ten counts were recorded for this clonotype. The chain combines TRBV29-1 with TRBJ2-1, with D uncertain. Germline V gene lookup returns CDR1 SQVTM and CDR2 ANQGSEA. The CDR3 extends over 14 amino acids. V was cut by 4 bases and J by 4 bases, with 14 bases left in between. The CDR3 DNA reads TGCAGCGTTGTTATCCAGCTTGGGTACAATGAGCAGTTCTTC. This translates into CSVVIQLGYNEQFF.

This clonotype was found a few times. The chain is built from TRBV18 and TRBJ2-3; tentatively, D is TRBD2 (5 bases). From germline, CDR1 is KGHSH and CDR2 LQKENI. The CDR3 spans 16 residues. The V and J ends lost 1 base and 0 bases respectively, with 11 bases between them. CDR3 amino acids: CASSPLKRSSTDTQYF. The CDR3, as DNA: TGTGCCAGCTCACCACTAAAGCGGAGCAGCACAGATACGCAGTATTTT.

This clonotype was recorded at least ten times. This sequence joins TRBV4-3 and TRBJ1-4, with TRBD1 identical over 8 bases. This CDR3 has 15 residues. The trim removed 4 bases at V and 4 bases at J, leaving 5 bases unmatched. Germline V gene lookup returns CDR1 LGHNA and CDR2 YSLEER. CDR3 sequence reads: CASSLRQGINEKLFF. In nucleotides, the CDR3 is TGCGCCAGCAGCCTTCGACAGGGGATTAATGAAAAACTGTTTTTT.

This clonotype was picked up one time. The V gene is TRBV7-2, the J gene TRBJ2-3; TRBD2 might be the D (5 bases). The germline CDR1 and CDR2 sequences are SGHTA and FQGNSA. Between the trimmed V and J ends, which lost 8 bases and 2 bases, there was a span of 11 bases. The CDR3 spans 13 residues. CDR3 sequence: CASQRLTTDTQYF. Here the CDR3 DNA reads TGTGCCAGCCAGAGACTAACCACAGATACGCAGTATTTT.

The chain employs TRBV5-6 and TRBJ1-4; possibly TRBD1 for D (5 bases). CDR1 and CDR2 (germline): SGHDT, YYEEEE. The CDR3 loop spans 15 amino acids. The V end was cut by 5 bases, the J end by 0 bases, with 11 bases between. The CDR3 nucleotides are TGTGCCAGCAGGAGGGACGGTGCAACTAATGAAAAACTGTTTTTT. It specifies CASRRDGATNEKLFF.

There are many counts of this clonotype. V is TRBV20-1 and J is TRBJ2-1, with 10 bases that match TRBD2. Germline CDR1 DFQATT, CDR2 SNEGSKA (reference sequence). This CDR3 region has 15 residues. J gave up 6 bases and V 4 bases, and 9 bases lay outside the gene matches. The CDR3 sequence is CSAKIGTSAINEQFF. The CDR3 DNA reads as TGCAGTGCTAAGATCGGGACTAGCGCTATCAATGAGCAGTTCTTC.

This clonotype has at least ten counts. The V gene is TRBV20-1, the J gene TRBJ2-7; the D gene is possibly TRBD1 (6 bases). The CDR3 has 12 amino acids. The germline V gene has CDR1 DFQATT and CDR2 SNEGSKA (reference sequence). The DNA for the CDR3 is TGCAGCGCCGGGACACATTCCTACGAGCAGTACTTC. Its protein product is CSAGTHSYEQYF.

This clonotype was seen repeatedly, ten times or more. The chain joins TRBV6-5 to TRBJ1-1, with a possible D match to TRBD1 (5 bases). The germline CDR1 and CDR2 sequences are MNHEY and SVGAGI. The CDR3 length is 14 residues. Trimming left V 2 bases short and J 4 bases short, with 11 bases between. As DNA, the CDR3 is TGTGCCAGCAGTTACCTGGGGGTAGGCACTGAAGCTTTCTTT. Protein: CASSYLGVGTEAFF.

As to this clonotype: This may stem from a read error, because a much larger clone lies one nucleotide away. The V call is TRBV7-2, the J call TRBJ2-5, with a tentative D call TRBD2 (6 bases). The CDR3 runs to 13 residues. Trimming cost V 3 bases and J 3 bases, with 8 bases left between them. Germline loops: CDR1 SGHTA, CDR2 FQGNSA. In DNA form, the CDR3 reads TGTGCCAGCAGCTTGGGACTGAAAGAGACCCAGTACTTC. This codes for CASSLGLKETQYF.

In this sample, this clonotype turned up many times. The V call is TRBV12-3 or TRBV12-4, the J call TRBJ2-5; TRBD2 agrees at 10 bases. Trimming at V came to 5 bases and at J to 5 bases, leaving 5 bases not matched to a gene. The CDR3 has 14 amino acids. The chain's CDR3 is CASSPLAGVETQYF. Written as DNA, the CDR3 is TGTGCCAGCAGTCCGCTAGCGGGAGTGGAGACCCAGTACTTC.

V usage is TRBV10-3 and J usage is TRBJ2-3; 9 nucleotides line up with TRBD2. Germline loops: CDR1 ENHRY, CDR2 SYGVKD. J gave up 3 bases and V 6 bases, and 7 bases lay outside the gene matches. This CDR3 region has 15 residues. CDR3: CAIRETRGGTDTQYF. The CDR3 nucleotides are TGTGCCATCAGGGAAACGCGGGGGGGTACAGATACGCAGTATTTT.

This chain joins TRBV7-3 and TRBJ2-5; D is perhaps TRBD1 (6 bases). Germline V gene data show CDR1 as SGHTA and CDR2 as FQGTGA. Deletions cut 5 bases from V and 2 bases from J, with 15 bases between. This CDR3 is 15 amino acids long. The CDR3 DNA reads TGTGCCAGCAGCCGACAGGCCGCGTCGCAAGAGACCCAGTACTTC. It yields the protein CASSRQAASQETQYF.

CDR3 DNA sequence: TGTGCCAGTAGCGGGGGACCCTACGAGCAGTACTTC. It is translated as CASSGGPYEQYF. V is TRBV12-3 or TRBV12-4 and J is TRBJ2-7, with 9 bases matching TRBD2. Unmatched junction bases numbered 2, after V lost 9 bases and J lost 2 bases. The CDR3 covers 12 residues.

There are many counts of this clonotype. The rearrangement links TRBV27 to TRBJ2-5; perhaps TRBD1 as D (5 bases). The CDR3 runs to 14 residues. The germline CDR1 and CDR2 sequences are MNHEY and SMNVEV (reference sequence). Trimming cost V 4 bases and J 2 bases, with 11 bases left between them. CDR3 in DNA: TGTGCCAGCAGTTGGGGCGCAGGGCAAGAGACCCAGTACTTC. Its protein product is CASSWGAGQETQYF.

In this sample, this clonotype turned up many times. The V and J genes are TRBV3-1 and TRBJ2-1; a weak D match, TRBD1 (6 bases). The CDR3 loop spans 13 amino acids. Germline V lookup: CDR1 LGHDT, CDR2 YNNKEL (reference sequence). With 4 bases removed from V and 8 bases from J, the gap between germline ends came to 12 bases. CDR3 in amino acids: CASSRRTVDEQFF. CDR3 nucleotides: TGTGCCAGCAGCCGTAGGACAGTGGATGAGCAGTTCTTC.

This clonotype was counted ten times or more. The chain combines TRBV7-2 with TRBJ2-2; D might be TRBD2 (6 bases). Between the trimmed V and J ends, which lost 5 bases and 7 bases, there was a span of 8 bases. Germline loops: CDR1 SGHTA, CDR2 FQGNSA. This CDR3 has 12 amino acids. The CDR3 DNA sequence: TGTGCCAGCAGCGGGACTGGCGGGGAGCTGTTTTTT. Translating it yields CASSGTGGELFF.